This T cell receptor (beta chain) was recorded in a study of post-analysis software for immune sequencing data. Study-wide context: Progressive-relapsing, secondary progressive and relapsing-remitting multiple sclerosis were among the disease courses included. Study findings and constraints: Significantly decreased normalized Chao1 diversity was recorded for multiple sclerosis patients relative to controls. Elevated frequency relative to controls characterized 4 or 5 TRBV segments in patients, TRBV5-6, TRBV5-1 and TRBV20-1 among them. F measure showed strong co-clustering of same-batch samples.

Every TCR beta cDNA library bore unique molecular identifiers. Out of roughly 0.85 to 10 million T cells, 450,000 to 600,000 cDNA molecules were generated. MiXCR, run by TCRdb on the PCR reads, gives a single entry per CDR3 protein. Of a few hundred thousand distinct CDR3 sequences listed, less than 40% were seen once; the top ten hold about an eighth. This CDR3 region has 16 residues. V was shortened by 5 bases and J by 1 base, with 12 bases between the two germline ends. This clonotype was counted at least ten times. The antigen remains undetermined. The sample taken for sequencing was blood. This sequence originates from a girl aged 5 to 17 with multiple sclerosis. The J gene is TRBJ1-6, the V gene TRBV12-3 or TRBV12-4, with a tentative D call TRBD1 (6 bases). The DNA for the CDR3 is TGTGCCAGCAGTCCTACAGGGTTATCCTATAATTCACCCCTCCACTTT. This sequence encodes CASSPTGLSYNSPLHF.